This paragraph covers one TCR beta chain sequence. Its antigen is unknown. The record originates from a study of cytomegalovirus exposure and HLA in healthy donors. Notes on the study in general: Several top significant clusters appeared, in a later analysis, to be linked to common viral pathogens.

PCR primers comprised 60 Vbeta and 13 Jbeta primers. Generated by immunoSEQ multiplex PCR, the TCRdb table keeps only in-frame clones and is missing some. The sample includes 150,000 to 200,000 clones, about 79% seen only once; the top ten take about 0.69%. Germline CDR1 reads LNHDA; CDR2 reads SQIVND (reference sequence). CDR3 length: 16 amino acids. The trim removed 2 bases at V and 0 bases at J, leaving 4 bases unmatched. This receptor was identified in a female donor in good health and CMV-seronegative. This rearrangement joins TRBV19 to TRBJ1-1; 9 nucleotides match TRBD1. Sequencing used PBMCs. The CDR3 protein is CASSIPGQGMNTEAFF. The CDR3 DNA reads as TGTGCCAGTAGTATACCGGGACAGGGCATGAACACTGAAGCTTTCTTT.